In this sample, the clone carrying this T cell receptor (beta chain) turned up a few times. Antigen: not known. TCRdb fed the RT-PCR reads into MiXCR, producing one record per CDR3 protein. The sample shows 450,000 to 500,000 distinct CDR3 sequences, roughly 11% of them seen only once. This CDR3 has 14 amino acids. CDR1 SNHLY and CDR2 FYNNEI come from the germline V gene. The V end lost 3 bases, the J end lost 5 bases, and 11 bases lay between the germline ends. This record belongs to a study of response to subunit inactivated influenza vaccine. General study findings and limits: Every seasonal influenza vaccination brings in few new T cells, the authors suggested.

The TCR was taken from a man in his fifties who received an inactivated influenza vaccine. This chain links TRBV2 with TRBJ2-1; D not resolved. This sample comprised PBMCs from blood, obtained about 40 days after vaccination. CDR3: CASSDGALNNEQFF. In nucleotides, the CDR3 is TGTGCCAGCAGTGATGGAGCCCTAAACAATGAGCAGTTCTTC.